One sample yielded the 28 T cell receptor beta chains listed below, sequenced in a study of cytomegalovirus exposure and HLA in healthy donors. The PCR had 60 Vbeta and 13 Jbeta primers. Assay used: immunoSEQ multiplex PCR; TCRdb lists only in-frame clones, some missing. The table includes 90,000 to 130,000 clones, around 80% detected once. The specimen was PBMCs. The receptors derive from a woman aged 55-69 years in good health and CMV-seropositive.

CDR3 protein: CASSQFLSGRKSGANVLTF. The CDR3 nucleotides are TGTGCCAGCAGCCAATTTCTAAGCGGGAGGAAATCTGGGGCCAACGTCCTGACTTTC. The chain carries TRBV4-2 and TRBJ2-6; the match to TRBD2 covers 9 bases. The germline V gene encodes CDR1 LGHNA and CDR2 YNFKEQ. With 2 bases clipped from V and 1 base from J, the junction kept 9 bases outside the gene matches. The CDR3 sequence is 19 residues long.

CDR3 residues: CASRPQGGSDEKLFF. CDR3 nucleotides: TGTGCCAGCAGACCGCAGGGGGGAAGCGATGAAAAACTGTTTTTT. J is TRBJ1-4 and V is TRBV5-4; 7 nucleotides match TRBD1. Trimming at V came to 5 bases and at J to 6 bases, leaving 10 bases not matched to a gene. CDR3 length: 15 amino acids. In germline, CDR1 is SGHNT, CDR2 YYREEE (reference sequence). Together with reference TRBV5-4 and TRBJ1-4, the CDR3 gives the full variable domain: ETGVTQSPTHLIKTRGQQVTLRCSSQSGHNTVSWYQQALGQGPQFIFQYYREEENGRGNFPPRFSGLQFPNYSSELNVNALELDDSALYLCASRPQGGSDEKLFFGSGTQLSVL.

This chain uses TRBV18 with TRBJ2-1; 7 bases map to TRBD2. The CDR3 covers 14 residues. Germline CDR1 reads KGHSH; CDR2 reads LQKENI. V shed 6 bases and J 7 bases; nucleotides not matched to a gene: 9. In nucleotides, the CDR3 is TGTGCCAGCTCCCCCGGGACTACTACTAATGAGCAGTTCTTC. Its translation: CASSPGTTTNEQFF. The variable domain in full, with the rest retrieved from reference TRBV18 and TRBJ2-1, is NAGVMQNPRHLVRRRGQEARLRCSPMKGHSHVYWYRQLPEEGLKFMVYLQKENIIDESGMPKERFSAEFPKEGPSILRIQQVVRGDSAAYFCASSPGTTTNEQFFGPGTRLTVL.

V usage is TRBV5-4 and J usage is TRBJ1-1; D perhaps matches TRBD1 (5 bases). The CDR3 spans 14 residues. The V end lost 4 bases, the J end lost 1 base, and 11 bases lay between the germline ends. Germline CDR1 reads SGHNT; CDR2 reads YYREEE (reference sequence). CDR3 nucleotides: TGTGCCAGCAGCCTCGCAAGGGGGAACACTGAAGCTTTCTTT. Amino acid sequence: CASSLARGNTEAFF.

The chain is built from TRBV28 and TRBJ2-1; D remains unclear. V dropped 4 bases and J dropped 4 bases, with 11 bases sitting between them. The CDR3 totals 14 residues. CDR1 and CDR2 from the germline V gene are MDHEN and SYDVKM. CDR3 loop: CASSSFSGYNEQFF. The CDR3, as DNA: TGTGCCAGCAGTTCCTTCTCGGGTTACAATGAGCAGTTCTTC.

This chain uses TRBV29-1 with TRBJ2-7, with 7 bases aligning to TRBD1. Germline V lookup: CDR1 SQVTM, CDR2 ANQGSEA. The CDR3 is made up of 13 amino acids. The V gene end was trimmed by 5 bases and the J gene end by 2 bases; junction bases not matched to a gene: 6. For the CDR3, the DNA is TGCAGCGTTACTCAGGGGGTGCCCTACGAGCAGTACTTC. It specifies CSVTQGVPYEQYF.

This clone was recorded once. The chain is built from TRBV28 and TRBJ2-3; TRBD2 matches at 11 bases. This CDR3 is built from 15 residues. The germline V gene has CDR1 MDHEN and CDR2 SYDVKM. The V gene end was trimmed by 3 bases and the J gene end by 5 bases; junction bases not matched to a gene: 4. In nucleotides, the CDR3 is TGTGCCAGCAGTTTGACTAGCGGGACGGGAGATACGCAGTATTTT. Its protein product is CASSLTSGTGDTQYF.

The J gene is TRBJ2-1, the V gene TRBV7-8; 9 bases are shared with TRBD1. With V trimmed by 5 bases and J by 7 bases, 6 bases remained unmatched. CDR3 size: 14 residues. Germline V gene lookup returns CDR1 SGHVS and CDR2 FQNEAQ. The CDR3, as DNA: TGTGCCAGCAGCCCGCAAGGGACAGGGAATGAGCAGTTCTTC. This sequence encodes CASSPQGTGNEQFF. Supplemented by reference TRBV7-8 and TRBJ2-1, the full variable domain reads GAGVSQSPRYKVAKRGQDVALRCDPISGHVSLFWYQQALGQGPEFLTYFQNEAQLDKSGLPSDRFFAERPEGSVSTLKIQRTQQEDSAVYLCASSPQGTGNEQFFGPGTRLTVL.

V and J are TRBV30 and TRBJ2-1; no definite D call. This CDR3 comprises 11 residues. The germline V gene has CDR1 GTSNPN and CDR2 SVGIG (reference sequence). The V end was cut by 4 bases, the J end by 2 bases, with 3 bases between. The CDR3 nucleotides are TGTGCCTGGACTGCCTACAATGAGCAGTTCTTC. This codes for CAWTAYNEQFF.

The chain uses TRBV5-1 and TRBJ2-5; 7 nucleotides match TRBD1. Trimming took 3 bases from V and 6 from J; bases not matched to a gene: 2. Germline V gene data show CDR1 as SGHRS and CDR2 as YFSETQ. The CDR3 length is 12 residues. CDR3 amino acids: CASSWDSQTQYF. In DNA form, the CDR3 reads TGCGCCAGCAGCTGGGACAGTCAGACCCAGTACTTC.

The V gene is TRBV28, the J gene TRBJ1-2; a weak D match, TRBD1 (6 bases). This CDR3 is built from 13 residues. In germline, CDR1 is MDHEN, CDR2 SYDVKM. V shed 6 bases and J shed 8 bases, with 16 bases lying between them. The CDR3, as DNA: TGTGCCAGCAGCCCTCCGGGACAACGGGGCTACACCTTC. It yields the protein CASSPPGQRGYTF.

As regards this clone: Other nucleotide sequences from this sample produce the same CDR3. This rearrangement joins TRBV5-1 to TRBJ2-7; D gene uncertain. This CDR3 comprises 11 residues. Trimming cost V 4 bases and J 10 bases, with 12 bases left between them. Germline V gene data show CDR1 as SGHRS and CDR2 as YFSETQ. The CDR3 spells CASSPDTEQYF. As DNA, the CDR3 is TGCGCCAGCAGCCCCGACACGGAACAGTACTTC.

This chain joins TRBV7-6 and TRBJ2-5, with D possibly being TRBD1 (6 bases). Germline-derived CDR1 and CDR2 are SGHVS and FNYEAQ. The CDR3 covers 13 residues. The V end was cut by 4 bases, the J end by 4 bases, with 10 bases between. The CDR3 protein is CASSSGQSETQYF. The DNA of the CDR3 is TGTGCCAGCAGCTCTGGACAGTCAGAGACCCAGTACTTC.

Written as DNA, the CDR3 is TGCGCCAGCAGCTTCAGGGGGCAATTCGACTATGGCTACACCTTC. Protein product: CASSFRGQFDYGYTF. The chain is built from TRBV5-1 and TRBJ1-2, with 8 bases aligning to TRBD1. Germline loops: CDR1 SGHRS, CDR2 YFSETQ. V was clipped by 2 bases and J by 3 bases; unmatched bases: 6. This CDR3 contains 15 residues.

This chain uses TRBV7-3 with TRBJ2-2, with 10 nucleotides matching TRBD2. V trimming: 5 bases; J trimming: 4 bases; junction bases outside the gene matches: 10. The CDR3 runs to 17 residues. Looked up from germline, CDR1 is SGHTA and CDR2 is FQGTGA. CDR3 region: CASSTSSGLASTGELFF. For the CDR3, the DNA is TGTGCCAGCAGCACAAGTTCGGGACTAGCGAGCACCGGGGAGCTGTTTTTT.

This chain connects TRBV27 to TRBJ2-7; perhaps TRBD1 as D (7 bases). The V gene's germline CDR1 is MNHEY and CDR2 SMNVEV (reference sequence). Trimming shortened V by 3 bases and J by 0 bases, and 15 bases separated the two germline ends. This CDR3 comprises 16 residues. The CDR3 sequence: CASSFSGGDSSYEQYF. Written as DNA, the CDR3 is TGTGCCAGCAGTTTCTCCGGAGGGGACAGCTCCTACGAGCAGTACTTC.

This clone was detected only a few times. A clone one base away is much larger, so this may be a read error. The chain has TRBV5-1 and TRBJ1-1; the D gene is possibly TRBD1 (6 bases). The V gene's germline CDR1 is SGHRS and CDR2 YFSETQ. CDR3 length: 16 residues. With 2 bases removed from V and 0 bases from J, the gap between germline ends came to 14 bases. In DNA, the CDR3 is TGCGCCAGCAGCTTAGGGGGGGCAGGAATGAACACTGAAGCTTTCTTT. Residues: CASSLGGAGMNTEAFF.

This clone was observed a single time. The V and J genes are TRBV18 and TRBJ2-2; TRBD2 aligns across 9 bases. The germline CDR1 and CDR2 sequences are KGHSH and LQKENI. The CDR3 loop spans 19 amino acids. V lost 7 bases and J lost 0; bases outside the gene matches: 15. The CDR3, as DNA: TGTGCCAGCTGGTATATGGGGCTAGCGGGGCCCTCGAACACCGGGGAGCTGTTTTTT. Translating gives CASWYMGLAGPSNTGELFF.

The gene calls are TRBV7-6 and TRBJ2-7; 10 nucleotides align to TRBD2. The ends lost 5 bases at V and 2 bases at J; junction bases unmatched: 6. Germline CDR1 reads SGHVS; CDR2 reads FNYEAQ. CDR3 length equals 15 residues. CDR3 sequence reads: CASSPLAGRTYEQYF. CDR3 in DNA: TGTGCCAGCAGCCCACTAGCGGGACGTACCTACGAGCAGTACTTC. Using reference TRBV7-6 and TRBJ2-7 for the parts outside the CDR3, the full variable domain is GAGVSQSPRYKVTKRGQDVALRCDPISGHVSLYWYRQALGQGPEFLTYFNYEAQQDKSGLPNDRFSAERPEGSISTLTIQRTEQRDSAMYRCASSPLAGRTYEQYFGPGTRLTVT.

Here the CDR3 reads CASSPRTGEGTEAFF. The DNA for the CDR3 is TGTGCCAGCTCACCGAGGACAGGGGAAGGGACTGAAGCTTTCTTT. The chain has TRBV18 and TRBJ1-1; 9 bases match TRBD1. This CDR3 is 15 amino acids long. Germline lookup yields CDR1 KGHSH and CDR2 LQKENI. With V trimmed by 3 bases and J by 5 bases, 7 bases remained unmatched. Complete variable domain (other parts from reference TRBV18 and TRBJ1-1): NAGVMQNPRHLVRRRGQEARLRCSPMKGHSHVYWYRQLPEEGLKFMVYLQKENIIDESGMPKERFSAEFPKEGPSILRIQQVVRGDSAAYFCASSPRTGEGTEAFFGQGTRLTVV.

The rearrangement uses TRBV2 and TRBJ2-3, with D possibly being TRBD1 (6 bases). V lost 7 bases to trimming and J lost 2 bases, with 16 bases between them. Germline V CDR1 and CDR2: SNHLY, FYNNEI. CDR3 length equals 15 residues. CDR3 protein: CASKGVTLPTDTQYF. As DNA, the CDR3 is TGTGCCAGCAAGGGGGTGACTTTGCCCACAGATACGCAGTATTTT.

The chain combines TRBV18 with TRBJ2-7; 9 nucleotides agree with TRBD2. The CDR3 sequence is 14 residues long. Germline loops: CDR1 KGHSH, CDR2 LQKENI. With 2 bases clipped from V and 2 bases from J, the junction kept 1 base outside the gene matches. CDR3 amino acids: CASSPSSGAYEQYF. The CDR3, as DNA: TGTGCCAGCTCACCATCTAGCGGGGCCTACGAGCAGTACTTC.

The CDR3 loop is CASSKAGTEETQYF. CDR3 in DNA: TGTGCCAGCAGCAAGGCCGGGACAGAAGAGACCCAGTACTTC. The J gene is TRBJ2-5, the V gene TRBV5-4; 7 nucleotides agree with TRBD1. The germline V gene has CDR1 SGHNT and CDR2 YYREEE (reference sequence). V shed 4 bases, J shed 3 bases, and the junction held 6 bases outside the gene matches. The CDR3 spans 14 residues.

The chain recombines TRBV9 with TRBJ2-4; 7 nucleotides agree with TRBD1. Unmatched junction bases numbered 16, after V lost 3 bases and J lost 1 base. CDR1 is SGDLS, CDR2 YYNGEE, per germline. CDR3 length equals 19 residues. The CDR3 loop reads CASSATGSWVPSAKNIQYF. CDR3 sequence (DNA): TGTGCCAGCAGCGCGACAGGGAGCTGGGTCCCATCTGCCAAAAACATTCAGTACTTC.

This clone was counted only a few times. This chain joins TRBV7-2 and TRBJ2-7; 7 bases line up with TRBD2. CDR3 length equals 15 residues. The V and J ends lost 1 base and 4 bases, in that order; junction bases with no gene match: 7. CDR1 is SGHTA, CDR2 FQGNSA, per germline. CDR3 DNA: TGTGCCAGCAGCTTAGTCGCGGGAGTAAGTTACGAGCAGTACTTC. This encodes CASSLVAGVSYEQYF.

The rearrangement uses TRBV9 and TRBJ1-1; no definite D call. Germline V gene data show CDR1 as SGDLS and CDR2 as YYNGEE. Trimming stripped 0 bases from V and 3 bases from J, with 9 bases between. The CDR3 contains 14 residues. The CDR3 sequence: CASSVAEEYTEAFF. CDR3 in DNA: TGTGCCAGCAGCGTAGCTGAGGAGTACACTGAAGCTTTCTTT.

The chain has TRBV7-9 and TRBJ1-2; D may be TRBD1 (6 bases). This CDR3 region has 12 residues. The V end lost 8 bases, the J end lost 6 bases, and 13 bases lay between the germline ends. Per germline, CDR1 SEHNR and CDR2 FQNEAQ (reference sequence). The CDR3 DNA reads as TGTGCCAGCTCAGGGGCAAACGATGGCTACACCTTC. Its protein is CASSGANDGYTF.

This rearrangement joins TRBV10-3 to TRBJ2-2; 7 nucleotides align to TRBD1. The CDR3 is 17 residues long. Germline values: CDR1 ENHRY, CDR2 SYGVKD. V lost 2 bases to trimming and J lost 1 base; unmatched junction nucleotides: 7. CDR3 in amino acids: CAISEPRWTGNTGELFF. DNA of the CDR3: TGTGCCATCAGTGAGCCGCGGTGGACAGGGAACACCGGGGAGCTGTTTTTT.